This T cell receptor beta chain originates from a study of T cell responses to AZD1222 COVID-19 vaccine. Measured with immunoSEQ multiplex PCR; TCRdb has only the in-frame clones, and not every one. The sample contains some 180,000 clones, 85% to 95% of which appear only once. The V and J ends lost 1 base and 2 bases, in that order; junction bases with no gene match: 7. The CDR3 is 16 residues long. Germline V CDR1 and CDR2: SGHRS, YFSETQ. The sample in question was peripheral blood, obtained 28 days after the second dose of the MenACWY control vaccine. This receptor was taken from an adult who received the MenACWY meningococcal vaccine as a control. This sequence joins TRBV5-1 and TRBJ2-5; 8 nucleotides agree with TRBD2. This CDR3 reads CASSLRGAGVQETQYF. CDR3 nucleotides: TGCGCCAGCAGCTTGAGAGGAGCGGGGGTTCAAGAGACCCAGTACTTC.